This entry describes one TCR beta chain. The antigen remains unidentified. V shed 7 bases and J 7 bases; nucleotides not matched to a gene: 14. From germline, CDR1 is MDHEN and CDR2 SYDVKM. This CDR3 contains 15 residues. Constant-region reverse primers amplified full-length variable regions, followed by semi-nested Nested Universal Primer A PCR. TCRdb fed the 5' RACE reads into MiXCR, producing one record per CDR3 protein. The sample has 40,000 to 55,000 distinct CDR3 sequences; roughly a fifth are singletons. Tregs were sorted as CD4+CD25+CD127-/low cells. Study-wide results and limits: The larger-cohort validation was restricted to a single TCR beta V-J rearrangement rather than whole repertoires.

Source material: Tregs sorted from a lymph node. This receptor was identified in a female donor with breast cancer. V gene TRBV28 combines with J gene TRBJ2-5, with 8 bases identical to TRBD1. The CDR3 here is CASMGGQAASGTQYF. The CDR3 nucleotides are TGTGCCAGCATGGGGGGACAGGCGGCGAGTGGGACCCAGTACTTC.